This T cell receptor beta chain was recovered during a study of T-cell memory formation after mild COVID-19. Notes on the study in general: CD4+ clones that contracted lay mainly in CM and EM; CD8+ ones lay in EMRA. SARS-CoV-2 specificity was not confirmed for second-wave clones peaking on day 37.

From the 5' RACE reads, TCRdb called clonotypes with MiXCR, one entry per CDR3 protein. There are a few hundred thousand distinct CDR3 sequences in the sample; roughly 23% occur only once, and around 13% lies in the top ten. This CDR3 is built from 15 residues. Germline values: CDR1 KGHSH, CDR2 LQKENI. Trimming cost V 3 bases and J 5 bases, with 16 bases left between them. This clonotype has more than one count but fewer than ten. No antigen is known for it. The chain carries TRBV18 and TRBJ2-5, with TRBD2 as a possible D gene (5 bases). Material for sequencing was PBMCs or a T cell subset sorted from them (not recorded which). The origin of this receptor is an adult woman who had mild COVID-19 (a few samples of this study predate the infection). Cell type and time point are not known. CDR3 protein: CASSPTYEGRETQYF. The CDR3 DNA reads TGTGCCAGCTCACCTACCTACGAGGGCAGGGAGACCCAGTACTTC.